The T cell receptor (beta chain) described here comes from a study of early T cells in non-severe SARS-CoV-2 infection (dated by TCRdb to about 2021). About the investigation overall: Bulk RNA from unsorted whole blood was used for TCR sequencing, so alpha and beta chains could not be paired.

The investigation overall reported the following: VDJdb matching was skewed toward anti-spike CD8 responses, so virus-specific expansions were likely underestimated and private and CD4 specificities were missed.

Set within a cohort of healthcare workers in London, UK, this nested case-control study involved weekly PCR testing of nasopharyngeal swabs along with blood sampling. Healthcare workers were recruited between 23 and 31 March 2020, during the week of the UK lockdown, and were followed weekly for up to roughly 15 weeks. Libraries were made using 5' RACE. TCRdb lists the instrument as NextSeq 500. To correct for sequencing error and PCR bias, the TCR library protocol tagged individual cDNA molecules with unique molecular identifiers. Both TCR alpha and beta chains were sequenced, and tight co-correlation was observed between alpha and beta sequence abundances in each sample. Regarding the original processing steps: V gene, J gene and CDR3 annotation of TCR sequences was performed with Decombinator V4. Expanded TCRs were defined as changing significantly between any two time points under a Poisson model with p below 0.0001. Abundances of TCRs were expressed as counts per million after normalisation to the total number of TCRs sequenced in each sample. MAIT TCRs were defined by TRAV1-2 paired with TRAJ12, TRAJ20 or TRAJ33, and iNKT TCRs by TRAV10 paired with TRAJ18. VDJdb, accessed 1 November 2021, was searched for CMV, EBV and SARS-CoV-2 annotated TCRs, with TCRs annotated for multiple antigens excluded. The raw public data were reprocessed by TCRdb itself: fastp quality trimming at Q25, MiXCR clonotype calling, in-frame beta chains only. Records with the same CDR3 protein are collapsed into one entry carrying the most frequent genes and DNA. These V and J calls rely on TCRdb rather than the paper's analysis. The sample table lists some 80,000 distinct CDR3 sequences, approximately 13% of them with a count of one. In total, the top ten clones hold approximately 1.5% of the sample.

The trim is 0 bases for V and 0 bases for J, with a gap of 17 bases between the germline ends. From cysteine to phenylalanine, the CDR3 is 18 amino acids long. Of the read, only the CDR3 DNA is kept; its 54 bases are in frame from base 1. The germline V gene supplies CDR1 SGHRS and CDR2 YFSETQ. There are a few counts of this clonotype. What antigen it recognizes has not been identified. There are no base qualities to consult, and no much larger clone falls within one base. This receptor chain uses TRBV5-1 and TRBJ2-3; the D gene is perhaps TRBD2, from 5 matching bases. Material for sequencing was whole blood. The receptor's source is an adult who was a healthcare worker with PCR-confirmed SARS-CoV-2 infection or an uninfected control (not recorded which). The DNA sequence reads TGCGCCAGCAGCTTGGGCCCGATGAGGGCCCTCAGCACAGATACGCAGTATTTT. It encodes CASSLGPMRALSTDTQYF.